This T cell receptor beta chain was retrieved from a study of cytomegalovirus exposure and HLA in healthy donors (TCRdb year 2017). Regarding the research as a whole: A later analysis indicated that the roughly 130 validation repertoires were generated on the platform also employed for the approximately 700 repertoires of the first cohort. The study aimed to test whether cataloging public T cell receptors could reveal signatures of past pathogen exposure. A separate validation cohort of 90 to 150 different subjects was used in addition to the 666-subject first cohort. To predict cytomegalovirus infection status, the study combined high-throughput TCR immunosequencing, statistical association of individual TCRs with disease status, and machine learning. General conclusions and limits of the study: Of the cluster scores, approximately 95% were above 0 in a later analysis, which found that TCRs clustered in the first cohort also tended to co-occur in the 120 or so validation repertoires. In vitro tests confirmed that a few of the cytomegalovirus-associated TCR beta chains recognize cytomegalovirus antigens. While some public TCRs were present in many individuals, most TCR sequences turned up only very rarely across donors. The authors suggested that the approach could potentially be generalized to other disease states and immunological phenotypes. The validation cohort had no HLA typing available for a later analysis, so co-occurrence within that cohort was assessed over all 130 or so repertoires. In the study, about 150 TCR beta chains were listed as associated with cytomegalovirus. Cytomegalovirus status was reported to be diagnosed by the classifier with high specificity and sensitivity in both the original and validation cohorts.

Receptors were amplified or captured by the immunoSEQ multiplex PCR assay. Regarding the original processing steps: A statistical classification framework was developed to diagnose cytomegalovirus status using the catalog of TCR beta chain sequences. Held by TCRdb, this immuneACCESS table contains in-frame sequences only and omits some clones. Under half of the omission traces to an unresolved V gene where checked; the cause of the rest is unknown. From that table come the V and J calls and clone size; the DNA was used to work out D and trimming. Counted in this sample were about 170,000 clones; 90% to 97% of them appeared once. The ten largest clones represent roughly 0.83% of the sample. About this clone itself: The specificity of this receptor is unknown. Base qualities are missing; no much larger clone stands one base away.

Separate from the roughly 650-subject first cohort, the validation cohort of about 110 subjects was the group to which the donors belonged. The source material was PBMCs. The sequence derives from a woman aged 18-35 years in good health and CMV-seronegative.

CDR3 reads: CASHQGASYEQYF. The nucleotide sequence reads TGTGCCAGCCACCAGGGGGCGTCCTACGAGCAGTACTTC. Recombination connected TRBV2 to TRBJ2-7; 8 middle bases align to TRBD1. The germline V gene sets CDR1 to SNHLY and CDR2 to FYNNEI. Including the terminal cysteine and phenylalanine, the CDR3 comprises 13 residues. Only CDR3 DNA remains: 39 bases, in frame from the first base. Trimming accounts for 8 bases at V and 1 base at J, while the number of junction bases matched to no gene is 4.